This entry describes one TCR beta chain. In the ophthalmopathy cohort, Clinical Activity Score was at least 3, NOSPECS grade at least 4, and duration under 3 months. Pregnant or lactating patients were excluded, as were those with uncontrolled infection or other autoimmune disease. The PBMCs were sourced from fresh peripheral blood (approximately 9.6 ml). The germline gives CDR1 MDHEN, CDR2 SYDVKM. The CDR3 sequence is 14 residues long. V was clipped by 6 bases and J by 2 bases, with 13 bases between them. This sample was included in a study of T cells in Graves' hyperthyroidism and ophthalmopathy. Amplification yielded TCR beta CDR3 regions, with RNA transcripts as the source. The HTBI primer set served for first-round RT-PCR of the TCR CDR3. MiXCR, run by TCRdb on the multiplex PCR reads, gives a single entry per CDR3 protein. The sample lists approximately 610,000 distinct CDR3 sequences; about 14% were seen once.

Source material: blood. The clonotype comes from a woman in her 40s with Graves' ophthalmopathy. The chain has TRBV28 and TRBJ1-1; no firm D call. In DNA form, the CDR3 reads TGTGCCAGCAGCCCGACCCCTCTAAACACTGAAGCTTTCTTT. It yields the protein CASSPTPLNTEAFF.